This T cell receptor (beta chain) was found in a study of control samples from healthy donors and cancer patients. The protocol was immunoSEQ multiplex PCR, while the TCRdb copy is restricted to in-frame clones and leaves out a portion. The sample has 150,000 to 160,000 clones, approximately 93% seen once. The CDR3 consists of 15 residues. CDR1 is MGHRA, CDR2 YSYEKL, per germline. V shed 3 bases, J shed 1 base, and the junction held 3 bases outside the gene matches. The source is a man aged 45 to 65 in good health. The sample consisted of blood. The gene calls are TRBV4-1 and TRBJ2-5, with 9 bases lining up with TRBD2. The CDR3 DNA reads TGCGCCAGCAGCCACGGGACTAGCCTCCAAGAGACCCAGTACTTC. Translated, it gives CASSHGTSLQETQYF.